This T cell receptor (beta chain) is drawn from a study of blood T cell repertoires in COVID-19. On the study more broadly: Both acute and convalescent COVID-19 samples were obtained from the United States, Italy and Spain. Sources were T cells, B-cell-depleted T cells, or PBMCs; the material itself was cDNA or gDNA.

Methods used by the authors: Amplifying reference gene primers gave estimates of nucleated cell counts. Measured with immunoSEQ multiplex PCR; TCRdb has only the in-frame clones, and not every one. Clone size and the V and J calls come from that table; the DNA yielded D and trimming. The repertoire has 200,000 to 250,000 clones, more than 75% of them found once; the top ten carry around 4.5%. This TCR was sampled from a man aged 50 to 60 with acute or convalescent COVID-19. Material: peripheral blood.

In nucleotides, the CDR3 is TGCGCCAGCAGCTTGCCTGAGGGTGAGCAGTTCTTC. It specifies CASSLPEGEQFF. This chain links TRBV5-1 with TRBJ2-1; a weak D match, TRBD2 (5 bases). This CDR3 is built from 12 residues. CDR1 is SGHRS, CDR2 YFSETQ, per germline. V dropped 1 base and J dropped 9 bases, with 8 bases sitting between them.